These 31 T cell receptor beta chains were sequenced from one sample in a study of blood T cell repertoires in COVID-19. Profiling relied on immunoSEQ multiplex PCR, and the TCRdb table lists in-frame clones only, not all of them. The sample includes approximately 90,000 clones, roughly nine tenths seen only once; the top ten take about 3.2%. Sequenced: peripheral blood. Receptors originate from a woman aged 65 to 85 with acute or convalescent COVID-19.

The V and J genes are TRBV7-9 and TRBJ1-4; TRBD1 aligns across 7 bases. After removal of 5 bases from V and 7 bases from J, the junction contained 7 bases not matched to a gene. CDR1 is SEHNR and CDR2 is FQNEAQ in the germline V gene (reference sequence). CDR3 length: 14 amino acids. CDR3 in amino acids: CASSRGGWGEKLFF. Here the CDR3 DNA reads TGTGCCAGCAGCCGAGGGGGCTGGGGTGAAAAACTGTTTTTT.

The CDR3 bases are TGTGCCAGCAGTTTGGGCCGGACAGGGATCGGCTACACCTTC. Translated, it gives CASSLGRTGIGYTF. The rearrangement joins TRBV27 to TRBJ1-2; the match to TRBD1 covers 8 bases. Germline CDR1 reads MNHEY; CDR2 reads SMNVEV (reference sequence). The CDR3 length is 14 residues. After removal of 3 bases from V and 8 bases from J, the junction contained 8 bases not matched to a gene.

As concerns this clone: The junction departs from germline at one end; a sequencing error may be responsible. V is TRBV7-7 and J is TRBJ2-7; 12 nucleotides align to TRBD2. The CDR3 extends over 16 amino acids. Germline V gene lookup returns CDR1 SSHAT and CDR2 FNYEAQ (reference sequence). CDR3 protein: CASSRGLAGSSYEQYF. The CDR3 region has the DNA TGTGCTAGCAGCCGCGGACTAGCGGGGAGCTCCTACGAGCAGTACTTC.

The genes are TRBV11-1 and TRBJ2-1, with a possible D match to TRBD1 (6 bases). CDR3 length equals 15 residues. The ends were cut back, 3 bases at V and 4 bases at J, with 13 bases in the middle. Germline CDR1 SGHAT, CDR2 FQDESV (reference sequence). CDR3 sequence: CASSFSTGIYNEQFF. CDR3 sequence (DNA): TGTGCCAGCAGCTTCTCAACAGGGATTTACAATGAGCAGTTCTTC.

This clone was detected only once. This rearrangement joins TRBV18 to TRBJ2-1; TRBD2 matches at 13 bases. The CDR3 runs to 15 residues. J gave up 7 bases and V 3 bases, and 3 bases lay outside the gene matches. Germline V gives CDR1 KGHSH, CDR2 LQKENI. CDR3 residues: CASSPGTSGNNEQFF. DNA for the CDR3: TGTGCCAGCTCACCTGGGACTAGCGGGAATAATGAGCAGTTCTTC.

In this sample, this clone turned up once. This sequence joins TRBV15 and TRBJ1-3; D not resolved. The CDR3 is 15 amino acids. Trimming took 1 base from V and 0 from J, leaving 7 bases between them. Germline assignment: CDR1 LNHNV and CDR2 YYDKDF (reference sequence). CDR3 sequence reads: CATSRGRDSGNTIYF. The CDR3 DNA follows: TGTGCCACCAGCAGAGGTCGGGACTCTGGAAACACCATATATTTT. Complete variable domain (other parts from reference TRBV15 and TRBJ1-3): DAMVIQNPRYQVTQFGKPVTLSCSQTLNHNVMYWYQQKSSQAPKLLFHYYDKDFNNEADTPDNFQSRRPNTSFCFLDIRSPGLGDTAMYLCATSRGRDSGNTIYFGEGSWLTVV.

The chain recombines TRBV7-8 with TRBJ1-2, with TRBD1 matching 7 bases. CDR3 length: 18 residues. Germline lookup yields CDR1 SGHVS and CDR2 FQNEAQ. The J segment lost 3 bases and the V segment lost 5 bases, leaving 18 bases of the junction unmatched. CDR3 residues: CASSPPTGLSASHYGYTF. CDR3 nucleotide sequence: TGTGCCAGCAGCCCGCCGACAGGGCTCTCGGCCTCCCACTATGGCTACACCTTC. Filled out from reference TRBV7-8 and TRBJ1-2, the complete variable domain reads GAGVSQSPRYKVAKRGQDVALRCDPISGHVSLFWYQQALGQGPEFLTYFQNEAQLDKSGLPSDRFFAERPEGSVSTLKIQRTQQEDSAVYLCASSPPTGLSASHYGYTFGSGTRLTVV.

This rearrangement joins TRBV4-2 to TRBJ2-7; 7 bases map to TRBD1. J lost 1 base, V lost 0 bases, and 3 bases had no gene match. Looked up from germline, CDR1 is LGHNA and CDR2 is YNFKEQ. This CDR3 contains 15 residues. The CDR3 DNA reads as TGTGCCAGCAGCCAAGAAAGGGACAGTTCCTACGAGCAGTACTTC. This sequence encodes CASSQERDSSYEQYF.

The chain links TRBV19 to TRBJ1-2; 7 bases agree with TRBD1. The V and J ends lost 3 bases and 5 bases, in that order; junction bases with no gene match: 3. The CDR3 covers 13 residues. Germline-derived CDR1 and CDR2 are LNHDA and SQIVND (reference sequence). As DNA, the CDR3 is TGTGCCAGTAGTATTACAGGGGAGTATGGCTACACCTTC. Translating it yields CASSITGEYGYTF.

The V and J genes are TRBV4-2 and TRBJ2-3, with D maybe TRBD1 (5 bases). Trimming took off 4 bases at V and 3 bases at J, with 14 bases between the two ends. CDR1 LGHNA and CDR2 YNFKEQ come from the germline V gene. The CDR3 sequence is 15 residues long. This CDR3 reads CASSLFQGSTDTQYF. CDR3 nucleotide sequence: TGTGCCAGCAGCCTATTCCAGGGCAGTACAGATACGCAGTATTTT.

This chain connects TRBV6-5 to TRBJ1-2; 10 bases line up with TRBD1. J gave up 6 bases and V 7 bases, and 8 bases lay outside the gene matches. This CDR3 spans 14 amino acids. Germline V gene lookup returns CDR1 MNHEY and CDR2 SVGAGI. CDR3 loop: CASTTGGQGHGYTF. The CDR3 DNA reads as TGTGCCAGCACCACCGGGGGACAGGGGCATGGCTACACCTTC.

Remarks on this clone: A read error may produce the germline difference seen at one junction end. This chain joins TRBV7-8 and TRBJ2-7, with TRBD2 matching over 8 bases. CDR1 and CDR2 (germline): SGHVS, FQNEAQ. The CDR3 is 18 amino acids. CDR3 nucleotide sequence: TGTGCCAGCAGTTTAGGAGTTATAGGACTAGCAGATACCTACGAGCAGTACTTC. Its protein is CASSLGVIGLADTYEQYF.

This clone was picked up one time. The chain is built from TRBV18 and TRBJ2-7, with a weak D call TRBD1 (5 bases). Germline CDR1 KGHSH, CDR2 LQKENI. There are 13 residues in the CDR3. Trimming took off 2 bases at V and 6 bases at J, with 11 bases between the two ends. The chain's CDR3 is CASSPIQGSEQYF. The DNA for the CDR3 is TGTGCCAGCTCACCAATTCAGGGATCCGAGCAGTACTTC.

CDR3: CASSISGSLHAFF. CDR3 bases: TGTGCCAGTAGTATATCGGGAAGTCTGCATGCTTTCTTT. The genes are TRBV19 and TRBJ1-1; no reliable D call. The CDR3 extends over 13 amino acids. Germline CDR1 is LNHDA and CDR2 is SQIVND (reference sequence). The V and J ends lost 2 bases and 11 bases respectively, with 15 bases between them.

This chain connects TRBV27 to TRBJ1-1; 8 bases match TRBD1. The trim removed 6 bases at V and 4 bases at J, leaving 10 bases unmatched. The CDR3 has 15 amino acids. CDR1 is MNHEY, CDR2 SMNVEV, per germline (reference sequence). CDR3 DNA sequence: TGTGCCAGCAGCCCCGGTCGAACAGGGGGCACTGAAGCTTTCTTT. Its translation: CASSPGRTGGTEAFF.

The chain employs TRBV19 and TRBJ2-1; 11 bases line up with TRBD2. There are 19 residues in the CDR3. Germline V gene lookup returns CDR1 LNHDA and CDR2 SQIVND (reference sequence). V was clipped by 4 bases and J by 0 bases; unmatched bases: 11. CDR3 loop: CASSKDSTSGSTSYNEQFF. CDR3 bases: TGTGCCAGTAGTAAAGATAGTACTAGCGGGAGTACCTCCTACAATGAGCAGTTCTTC.

V usage is TRBV11-2 and J usage is TRBJ1-2, with TRBD1 identical over 8 bases. Germline V gene lookup returns CDR1 SGHAT and CDR2 FQNNGV. This CDR3 region has 14 residues. Germline trimming cut 6 bases from V and 4 bases from J; bases unmatched to any gene: 7. The CDR3 bases are TGTGCCAGCAGTCGGGACAGGTCCGTCTATGGCTACACCTTC. It specifies CASSRDRSVYGYTF. Together with reference TRBV11-2 and TRBJ1-2, the CDR3 gives the full variable domain: EAGVAQSPRYKIIEKRQSVAFWCNPISGHATLYWYQQILGQGPKLLIQFQNNGVVDDSQLPKDRFSAERLKGVDSTLKIQPAKLEDSAVYLCASSRDRSVYGYTFGSGTRLTVV.

The J gene is TRBJ1-3, the V gene TRBV5-1; tentatively, D is TRBD1 (5 bases). V was shortened by 6 bases and J by 7 bases, with 14 bases between the two germline ends. CDR1 and CDR2 (germline): SGHRS, YFSETQ. The CDR3 totals 13 residues. The CDR3 protein is CASTETGSNTIYF. The CDR3 region has the DNA TGCGCCAGCACAGAAACAGGTTCGAACACCATATATTTT. The full variable domain, completed using reference TRBV5-1 and TRBJ1-3, is KAGVTQTPRYLIKTRGQQVTLSCSPISGHRSVSWYQQTPGQGLQFLFEYFSETQRNKGNFPGRFSGRQFSNSRSEMNVSTLELGDSALYLCASTETGSNTIYFGEGSWLTVV.

This chain uses TRBV2 with TRBJ2-3, with D maybe TRBD2 (6 bases). Looked up from germline, CDR1 is SNHLY and CDR2 is FYNNEI. V was shortened by 8 bases and J by 3 bases, with 6 bases between the two germline ends. The CDR3 contains 11 residues. The CDR3 DNA sequence: TGTGCCAGCGGGGGGACAGATACGCAGTATTTT. Translation gives CASGGTDTQYF.

The chain uses TRBV30 and TRBJ2-7; 7 bases line up with TRBD2. The germline V gene has CDR1 GTSNPN and CDR2 SVGIG (reference sequence). J gave up 7 bases and V 5 bases, and 5 bases lay outside the gene matches. This CDR3 has 11 residues. DNA for the CDR3: TGTGCCTGGCGGGAGGTGCGGGAGCAGTACTTC. Its protein is CAWREVREQYF.

The V gene is TRBV2, the J gene TRBJ1-5; TRBD1 matches 7 bases. With 6 bases clipped from V and 5 bases from J, the junction kept 4 bases outside the gene matches. The CDR3 extends over 13 amino acids. The germline V gene has CDR1 SNHLY and CDR2 FYNNEI. This CDR3 reads CASRTTGDQPQHF. The DNA of the CDR3 is TGTGCCAGCAGAACCACAGGGGATCAGCCCCAGCATTTT.

V gene TRBV9 combines with J gene TRBJ1-4; 7 positions agree with TRBD1. This CDR3 has 16 amino acids. Germline V gene data show CDR1 as SGDLS and CDR2 as YYNGEE. V was pared by 0 bases and J by 4 bases, with 6 bases of the junction left unmatched. The CDR3 spells CASSVAPGQYNEKLFF. The DNA of the CDR3 is TGTGCCAGCAGCGTAGCCCCGGGACAGTATAATGAAAAACTGTTTTTT.

The V call is TRBV18, the J call TRBJ1-5; 7 nucleotides match TRBD1. V shed 4 bases and J 4 bases; nucleotides not matched to a gene: 4. Germline V gene lookup returns CDR1 KGHSH and CDR2 LQKENI. There are 14 residues in the CDR3. In nucleotides, the CDR3 is TGTGCCAGCTCACTTGGACAGGCTAATCAGCCCCAGCATTTT. Encoded protein: CASSLGQANQPQHF.

The chain recombines TRBV2 with TRBJ2-5, with 14 positions matching TRBD2. Germline trimming cut 5 bases from V and 6 bases from J; bases unmatched to any gene: 8. The CDR3 is 16 residues long. Germline V gene lookup returns CDR1 SNHLY and CDR2 FYNNEI. The CDR3 reads CASSLGLAGGGKTQYF. The CDR3 nucleotides are TGTGCCAGCAGTTTAGGACTAGCGGGGGGTGGAAAGACCCAGTACTTC. The variable domain in full, completed from reference TRBV2 and TRBJ2-5, reads EPEVTQTPSHQVTQMGQEVILRCVPISNHLYFYWYRQILGQKVEFLVSFYNNEISEKSEIFDDQFSVERPDGSNFTLKIRSTKLEDSAMYFCASSLGLAGGGKTQYFGPGTRLLVL.

The chain employs TRBV28 and TRBJ1-5; weak D call: TRBD1 (6 bases). CDR3 size: 14 residues. The V end was cut by 7 bases, the J end by 6 bases, with 16 bases between. Per the germline V gene, CDR1 is MDHEN and CDR2 is SYDVKM. CDR3 residues: CASNTGKRGQPQHF. In nucleotides, the CDR3 is TGTGCCAGCAATACAGGGAAGAGGGGTCAGCCCCAGCATTTT.

This chain uses TRBV18 with TRBJ1-1; D is possibly TRBD1 (6 bases). The CDR3 is 16 amino acids. Trimming removed 5 bases at V and 1 base at J, with 17 bases between. In germline, CDR1 is KGHSH, CDR2 LQKENI. CDR3 in amino acids: CASSNGRQAENTEAFF. In DNA, the CDR3 is TGTGCCAGCTCAAACGGACGACAGGCGGAGAACACTGAAGCTTTCTTT.

In this sample, this clone turned up once. J is TRBJ2-7 and V is TRBV6-5, with a possible D match to TRBD2 (5 bases). Germline CDR1 MNHEY, CDR2 SVGAGI. This CDR3 is 15 amino acids long. V was shortened by 7 bases and J by 0 bases, with 16 bases between the two germline ends. The CDR3 is CASNQNGESSYEQYV. The CDR3 nucleotides read TGTGCCAGCAATCAGAACGGGGAAAGCTCCTACGAGCAGTACGTC.

The chain joins TRBV6-5 to TRBJ2-7, with 7 bases fitting TRBD2. V lost 0 bases to trimming and J lost 0 bases; unmatched junction nucleotides: 5. The V gene's germline CDR1 is MNHEY and CDR2 SVGAGI. The CDR3 is 16 residues long. CDR3 in amino acids: CASSYSGLKSSYEQYF. The DNA of the CDR3 is TGTGCCAGCAGTTACTCGGGACTAAAGAGCTCCTACGAGCAGTACTTC.

The chain joins TRBV19 to TRBJ2-2; 8 bases match TRBD1. This CDR3 contains 14 residues. J lost 6 bases, V lost 8 bases, and 8 bases had no gene match. Germline loops: CDR1 LNHDA, CDR2 SQIVND (reference sequence). The DNA for the CDR3 is TGTGCCAGTTCTCAGGGGGCGGTCGCCGGGGAGCTGTTTTTT. This encodes CASSQGAVAGELFF.

The CDR3 DNA follows: TGTGCCAGCAGCCCAGGTGGGGCAGTCGGGGAGCTGTTTTTT. It yields the protein CASSPGGAVGELFF. The chain links TRBV11-3 to TRBJ2-2, with D perhaps matching TRBD1 (5 bases). The V gene's germline CDR1 is SGHNT and CDR2 YENEEA. V lost 5 bases to trimming and J lost 7 bases, with 14 bases between them. The CDR3 totals 14 residues.

The sample holds one count of this clone. The chain joins TRBV5-4 to TRBJ1-3; D is perhaps TRBD1 (6 bases). Germline V gene lookup returns CDR1 SGHNT and CDR2 YYREEE (reference sequence). CDR3 length: 14 amino acids. V was shortened by 3 bases and J by 1 base, with 8 bases between the two germline ends. CDR3 residues: CASSSGQSGNTIYF. The CDR3 nucleotides read TGTGCCAGCAGCTCCGGACAGTCTGGAAACACCATATATTTT.